This T cell receptor beta chain was documented in a study of early T cells in non-severe SARS-CoV-2 infection. Study in general: Unsorted whole-blood RNA was sequenced in bulk, leaving chains unpaired.

Per germline, CDR1 DFQATT and CDR2 SNEGSKA (reference sequence). V was shortened by 0 bases and J by 2 bases, with 14 bases between the two germline ends. The CDR3 runs to 15 residues. Unique molecular identifiers were affixed to single, distinct cDNA molecules. TCRdb reprocessed the 5' RACE reads with MiXCR, giving one entry per CDR3 protein. The table includes around 100,000 distinct CDR3 sequences, 10% to 15% detected once. The study's findings and limits: Using VDJdb, the matching emphasized anti-spike CD8 responses while missing private and CD4 specificities.

This clonotype was observed a few times. Its target is not known. Sequencing input: whole blood. This sequence was found in an adult who was a healthcare worker with PCR-confirmed SARS-CoV-2 infection or an uninfected control (not recorded which). The chain has TRBV20-1 and TRBJ2-7; D is ambiguous. The CDR3 is CSARDHKGSTYEQYF. CDR3 nucleotide sequence: TGCAGTGCTAGAGATCATAAGGGAAGCACCTACGAGCAGTACTTC.